This entry is about one TCR beta chain. The entry originates in a study of T cell changes during pregnancy in multiple sclerosis. V was clipped by 4 bases and J by 6 bases; unmatched bases: 6. CDR1 and CDR2 from the germline V gene are SGHTS and YDEGEE. The CDR3 runs to 13 residues. Repertoires were generated with immunoSEQ multiplex PCR, while TCRdb's copy carries only in-frame clones and drops some. Here the sample spans tens of thousands of clones, more than 85% being singletons. The chain couples TRBV5-8 to TRBJ2-7, with 8 positions matching TRBD1. Sequenced material: peripheral blood, taken after pregnancy. This sequence originates from a female donor in good health, enrolled as a control in a pregnancy study. This chain's CDR3 is CASSRRTGIEQYF. DNA for the CDR3: TGTGCCAGCAGCCGAAGGACAGGGATCGAGCAGTACTTC.